These T cell receptor beta chains were read from a single sample in a study of control samples from healthy donors and cancer patients. The repertoire was sequenced with immunoSEQ multiplex PCR; TCRdb's copy has only in-frame clones and lacks some. The sample has 75,000 to 100,000 clones, roughly 88% seen once. The material sequenced was blood. The receptors shown here come from a man younger than 40 in good health. Both conserved end residues are part of each CDR3. The D gene is left open where the match is weak.

V gene	D gene	J gene	CDR3 DNA	CDR3 protein
TRBV6-2/TRBV6-3	TRBD2	TRBJ2-5	TGTGCCAGCAGTTACCCCCGAGGGCTAGCGGGAACAAAAGAGACCCAGTACTTC	CASSYPRGLAGTKETQYF
TRBV28	TRBD1	TRBJ2-1	TGTGCCAGCAGTCTTATAACGGACAGGGTGGATGAGCAGTTCTTC	CASSLITDRVDEQFF
TRBV7-3	TRBD2	TRBJ2-3	TGTGCCAGCAGCCCCGGACTAGCTAGCACAGATACGCAGTATTTT	CASSPGLASTDTQYF
TRBV4-1	-	TRBJ1-1	TGCGCCAGCAGCCCCACGGGGGGCAACACTGAAGCTTTCTTT	CASSPTGGNTEAFF
TRBV5-4	-	TRBJ1-6	TGTGCCAGCAGCGACGGACAGACAAATTCACCCCTCCACTTT	CASSDGQTNSPLHF
TRBV9	-	TRBJ2-7	TGTGCCAGCAGCGTATCTCGGACAGACCCCTCCTACGAGCAGTACTTC	CASSVSRTDPSYEQYF
TRBV7-2	-	TRBJ1-4	TGTGCCAGCAGCCGTGACGGGTCTTATGAAAAACTGTTTTTT	CASSRDGSYEKLFF
TRBV24-1	-	TRBJ2-3	TGTGCCACCAGTGGCTTGGATAGGGGCACAGATACGCAGTATTTT	CATSGLDRGTDTQYF
TRBV9	-	TRBJ2-1	TGTGCCAGCAGCGGCCGGGCCTCGCAGTTCTTC	CASSGRASQFF
TRBV5-1	-	TRBJ1-2	TGCGCCAGCAGCCTGACAGCGTATGACCCGTCGTCGGGCTACACCTTC	CASSLTAYDPSSGYTF
TRBV7-3	TRBD2	TRBJ2-7	TGTGCCAGCAGCAGCGCGGGGGGCTCCTACGAGCAGTACTTC	CASSSAGGSYEQYF
TRBV28	TRBD2	TRBJ2-7	TGTGCCAGCAGTTCCCACCAAGCGGGAAGACCCTACGAGCAGTACTTC	CASSSHQAGRPYEQYF